These 4 T cell receptor beta chains came from one sample sequenced in a study of somatic mutations in cytotoxic T cells in rheumatoid arthritis (TCRdb year 2017). To prepare the library, the immunoSEQ multiplex PCR assay was applied. Sourced from immuneACCESS, this table was stored by TCRdb with only in-frame sequences that have V and J called. A share of the clones is absent; for the studies checked, an unresolved V gene accounts for under half, and the remainder has no known explanation. The table for this sample lists over 8,500 clones; approximately 82% of them were counted only once. Approximately 9.3% of the sample belongs to the ten largest clones. Sequenced material: CD8+ T cells sorted from blood. These receptors were taken from a woman aged 55-70 years with rheumatoid arthritis.

The chain uses TRBV5-5 and TRBJ1-5; no definite D call. There are 14 residues in the CDR3. V lost 2 bases, J lost 7 bases, and 13 bases lay in between. Germline lookup yields CDR1 SGHKS and CDR2 YYEKEE (reference sequence). As DNA, the CDR3 is TGTGCCAGCAGCTTAGGAGGGCGAGGGCAGCCCCAGCATTTT. Residues: CASSLGGRGQPQHF.

Comments on this clone: The same CDR3 can be traced to other DNA sequences in this sample. The chain recombines TRBV27 with TRBJ1-3, with a weak D call TRBD1 (6 bases). Germline assignment: CDR1 MNHEY and CDR2 SMNVEV (reference sequence). Trimming cost V 3 bases and J 1 base, with 13 bases left between them. The CDR3 runs 16 residues. CDR3 amino acids: CASSFTGFESGNTIYF. DNA of the CDR3: TGTGCCAGCAGTTTCACAGGGTTTGAATCTGGAAACACCATATATTTT.

The chain combines TRBV5-8 with TRBJ1-1; no firm D call. The length of the CDR3 is 11 residues. V was shortened by 5 bases and J by 6 bases, with 8 bases between the two germline ends. CDR1 is SGHTS, CDR2 YDEGEE, per germline. The CDR3 region has the DNA TGTGCCAGCAGTTGGAGGGCTGAAGCTTTCTTT. Translation gives CASSWRAEAFF.

This clone was counted a few times. The CDR3 DNA reads TGCGCCAGCAGCCAAGGACTAGGGGGGGGAGAGACCCAGTACTTC. As protein: CASSQGLGGGETQYF. V is TRBV4-1 and J is TRBJ2-5; perhaps TRBD2 as D (7 bases). The CDR3 sequence is 15 residues long. V was trimmed by 1 base and J by 4 bases, leaving 13 bases between them. Germline V gives CDR1 MGHRA, CDR2 YSYEKL.